The 11 T cell receptor beta chains below were found in one sample sequenced in a study of blood T cell repertoires in COVID-19. Assay used: immunoSEQ multiplex PCR; TCRdb lists only in-frame clones, some missing. The sample lists roughly 66,000 clones, 90% to 95% occurring once. Sequencing was performed on peripheral blood. The receptors stem from a human donor in a cohort sampled during active COVID-19.

The chain recombines TRBV19 with TRBJ2-1; D perhaps matches TRBD2 (7 bases). Germline lookup yields CDR1 LNHDA and CDR2 SQIVND (reference sequence). The CDR3 length is 16 residues. V lost 3 bases and J lost 4, with 16 bases in between. CDR3 nucleotides: TGTGCCAGTAGTATCTCGGAGGGAGGGACATACAATGAGCAGTTCTTC. Translated, it gives CASSISEGGTYNEQFF.

This clone was counted between two and nine times. The chain has TRBV29-1 and TRBJ1-2; D unclear. The CDR3 covers 14 residues. V was pared by 1 base and J by 3 bases, with 12 bases between. Per the germline V gene, CDR1 is SQVTM and CDR2 is ANQGSEA. The CDR3 here is CSVEAMSGDYGYTF. CDR3 sequence (DNA): TGCAGCGTTGAAGCCATGTCCGGGGACTATGGCTACACCTTC. The whole variable domain, filled in from reference TRBV29-1 and TRBJ1-2, reads SAVISQKPSRDICQRGTSLTIQCQVDSQVTMMFWYRQQPGQSLTLIATANQGSEATYESGFVIDKFPISRPNLTFSTLTVSNMSPEDSSIYLCSVEAMSGDYGYTFGSGTRLTVV.

The chain's CDR3 is CASRPDPQGQYF. CDR3 DNA sequence: TGTGCCAGCAGACCCGACCCTCAGGGGCAGTACTTC. The chain has TRBV28 and TRBJ2-7; a possible D gene is TRBD1 (5 bases). Germline-derived CDR1 and CDR2 are MDHEN and SYDVKM. This CDR3 is 12 amino acids long. V was cut by 6 bases and J by 9 bases, with 15 bases left in between.

The rearrangement uses TRBV7-3 and TRBJ2-5; 11 bases agree with TRBD2. V shed 5 bases and J 2 bases; nucleotides not matched to a gene: 4. Germline CDR1 and CDR2: SGHTA and FQGTGA. The CDR3 runs to 15 residues. The CDR3 region is CASSIIAGGQETQYF. The CDR3 bases are TGTGCCAGCAGCATCATAGCGGGGGGGCAAGAGACCCAGTACTTC.

This clone was observed once. The V and J genes are TRBV6-5 and TRBJ2-3; D remains ambiguous. The V and J ends lost 8 bases and 4 bases respectively, with 16 bases between them. From germline, CDR1 is MNHEY and CDR2 SVGAGI. The CDR3 covers 14 residues. CDR3 amino acids: CASATGTPPDTQYF. Here the CDR3 DNA reads TGTGCCAGCGCCACGGGTACCCCACCAGATACGCAGTATTTT.

The gene calls are TRBV5-1 and TRBJ1-1; the match to TRBD1 covers 9 bases. Germline values: CDR1 SGHRS, CDR2 YFSETQ. The CDR3 runs 16 residues. The ends lost 3 bases at V and 3 bases at J; junction bases unmatched: 9. The CDR3 reads CASSWGTGTDDTEAFF. The CDR3 nucleotides are TGCGCCAGCAGCTGGGGGACAGGGACGGATGACACTGAAGCTTTCTTT.

The chain joins TRBV5-1 to TRBJ2-5; 7 bases line up with TRBD1. The CDR3 runs to 16 residues. Germline-derived CDR1 and CDR2 are SGHRS and YFSETQ. Losses at the gene ends were 1 base for V and 2 bases for J; bases not matched to a gene: 8. The CDR3 coding sequence is TGCGCCAGCAGCTTGCCCCAGGGGGTCGGGCAAGAGACCCAGTACTTC. Amino acid sequence: CASSLPQGVGQETQYF.

The chain recombines TRBV2 with TRBJ1-2, with D hard to call. Trimming cost V 4 bases and J 2 bases, with 11 bases left between them. The CDR3 has 14 amino acids. Germline V CDR1 and CDR2: SNHLY, FYNNEI. The DNA for the CDR3 is TGTGCCAGCAGTGTGCTCCAGGAAAACTATGGCTACACCTTC. Its translation is CASSVLQENYGYTF.

V usage is TRBV6-6 and J usage is TRBJ2-3; TRBD2 is a possible D gene (5 bases). With 11 bases removed from V and 2 bases from J, the gap between germline ends came to 17 bases. The CDR3 runs to 14 residues. Looked up from germline, CDR1 is MNHNY and CDR2 is SVGAGI (reference sequence). The CDR3 protein is CAGGTGIDTDTQYF. In DNA, the CDR3 is TGTGCCGGAGGTACTGGGATCGACACAGATACGCAGTATTTT.

The CDR3 region is CASSLGSVLGDEQFF. The CDR3 DNA reads as TGCGCCAGCAGCTTGGGGTCTGTACTGGGCGATGAGCAGTTCTTC. V gene TRBV5-1 combines with J gene TRBJ2-1; D is unresolved. The CDR3 runs to 15 residues. Looked up from germline, CDR1 is SGHRS and CDR2 is YFSETQ. Trimming took off 0 bases at V and 8 bases at J, with 15 bases between the two ends. The full variable domain, in which reference TRBV5-1 and TRBJ2-1 provide the parts outside the CDR3, is KAGVTQTPRYLIKTRGQQVTLSCSPISGHRSVSWYQQTPGQGLQFLFEYFSETQRNKGNFPGRFSGRQFSNSRSEMNVSTLELGDSALYLCASSLGSVLGDEQFFGPGTRLTVL.

The chain carries TRBV11-1 and TRBJ2-5, with D uncertain. Per germline, CDR1 SGHAT and CDR2 FQDESV (reference sequence). This CDR3 has 14 residues. V shed 1 base and J shed 2 bases, with 8 bases lying between them. CDR3: CASSLGAEQETQYF. Here the CDR3 DNA reads TGTGCCAGCAGCTTAGGGGCAGAGCAAGAGACCCAGTACTTC.